The entry that follows covers one T cell receptor (beta chain) sequence. Its antigen is undetermined. The data are from a study of T cells in Graves' hyperthyroidism and ophthalmopathy. Study conclusions and caveats: Most clonotypes that expanded in the thyroid above 0.001 also showed up in blood. It was a median approximately six months before onset that the model predicted ophthalmopathy.

Germline V gene data show CDR1 as SGHTA and CDR2 as FQGNSA. V lost 2 bases to trimming and J lost 2 bases; unmatched junction nucleotides: 8. The CDR3 is 17 amino acids. There were TCR beta CDR3 regions amplified from RNA transcripts. HTBI primers were employed in a first-round RT-PCR of the TCR CDR3. MiXCR was run by TCRdb on the multiplex PCR reads, yielding one entry per CDR3 protein. The table has hundreds of thousands of distinct CDR3 sequences, around 38% seen once. This TCR was recovered from a man aged 18 to 35 with Graves' hyperthyroidism. The sample taken for sequencing was blood. This sequence joins TRBV7-2 and TRBJ2-7, with 11 bases identical to TRBD2. CDR3 DNA: TGTGCCAGCAGCTTACACCCTTTAGCGGGAGGGCCCTACGAGCAGTACTTC. This sequence encodes CASSLHPLAGGPYEQYF.